This T cell receptor (beta chain) was identified during a study of cytomegalovirus exposure and HLA in healthy donors. This CDR3 has 12 amino acids. The germline CDR1 and CDR2 sequences are SEHNR and FQNEAQ (reference sequence). The V end was cut by 5 bases, the J end by 10 bases, with 12 bases between. In the PCR, 60 Vbeta and 13 Jbeta primers were used. Using immunoSEQ multiplex PCR, the repertoire was profiled, and TCRdb retains in-frame clones only, with some absent. Of 95,000 to 150,000 clones detected, roughly 80% appear once; the ten largest clones hold approximately 1.3%. This chain links TRBV7-9 with TRBJ2-1; perhaps TRBD2 as D (5 bases). The source material was PBMCs. This receptor was taken from a female donor in good health and CMV-seronegative. The CDR3 reads CASSARLLEQFF. CDR3 in DNA: TGTGCCAGCAGCGCTAGACTACTAGAGCAGTTCTTC.